The rows below give T cell receptor beta chains drawn from one sample of a study of T-cell reconstitution after alpha-beta-depleted transplantation in children. TCRdb independently ran MiXCR on the PCR reads; one entry per CDR3 protein. The sample lists approximately 500,000 distinct CDR3 sequences; approximately 30% were seen once. Specimen: PBMCs, collected before TCRalphabeta/CD19-depleted stem cell transplant. Every receptor here comes from a boy under two years old with Wiskott-Aldrich syndrome, due to receive a stem cell transplant. Each CDR3 is given with its conserved first and last residue. D genes are given only for firm matches. Where a row states a size, it is once, few, many or the class of an expanded clone; other rows omit it.

d_call | clone_size | j_call | v_call | cdr3_length | cdr3_aa | cdr3_nt
NA | many | TRBJ2-3 | TRBV5-1 | 14 | CASSLAQARDTQYF | TGCGCCAGCAGCTTGGCACAGGCCCGGGATACGCAGTATTTT
TRBD2 | once | TRBJ2-7 | TRBV5-1 | 16 | CASSLPSGRAPYEQYF | TGCGCCAGCAGCTTGCCTAGCGGGAGGGCCCCCTACGAGCAGTACTTC
TRBD2 | NA | TRBJ2-7 | TRBV5-1 | 14 | CASSVTSGIGEQYF | TGCGCCAGCAGCGTGACTAGCGGGATCGGTGAGCAGTACTTC
TRBD2 | NA | TRBJ2-1 | TRBV4-2 | 17 | CASSQAQLAGGQDEQFF | TGTGCCAGCAGCCAAGCTCAGCTAGCGGGAGGTCAGGATGAGCAGTTCTTC
NA | NA | TRBJ2-5 | TRBV7-9 | 13 | CASSLQNQETQYF | TGTGCCAGCAGCTTACAGAACCAAGAGACCCAGTACTTC
TRBD2 | NA | TRBJ2-5 | TRBV29-1 | 12 | CSVLAGAETQYF | TGCAGCGTTTTAGCGGGAGCAGAGACCCAGTACTTC
NA | NA | TRBJ2-1 | TRBV7-9 | 16 | CASSFTGTQKYNEQFF | TGTGCCAGCAGCTTTACCGGGACTCAGAAATACAATGAGCAGTTCTTC
TRBD1 | many | TRBJ2-7 | TRBV5-1 | 14 | CASSDPGTGGKQYF | TGCGCCAGCAGCGACCCCGGGACAGGGGGAAAGCAGTACTTC
TRBD2 | NA | TRBJ2-2 | TRBV10-3 | 16 | CASGTSGSFVAGELFF | TGTGCCAGCGGGACTAGCGGGAGTTTTGTCGCCGGGGAGCTGTTTTTT
TRBD2 | few | TRBJ2-7 | TRBV5-1 | 15 | CASSYIAGGDYEQYF | TGCGCCAGCAGTTACATTGCGGGAGGGGACTACGAGCAGTACTTC
NA | NA | TRBJ2-2 | TRBV10-1 | 17 | CASSRDQSTRTTGELFF | TGCGCCAGCAGCCGGGACCAATCGACCCGAACCACCGGGGAGCTGTTTTTT
TRBD1 | few | TRBJ2-7 | TRBV3-1 | 14 | CASSQGTGGLEQYF | TGTGCCAGCAGCCAAGGGACAGGGGGCTTGGAGCAGTACTTC
TRBD2 | NA | TRBJ2-1 | TRBV20-1 | 16 | CSARVTSGKTYNEQFF | TGCAGTGCTAGAGTGACTAGCGGGAAGACCTACAATGAGCAGTTCTTC